Sequencing of this T cell receptor beta chain was carried out in a study of shared clonotypes between healthy human individuals. About the research overall: Per-donor plates numbered three CD4 naive, three CD4 memory, two CD8 naive and one CD8 memory.

In the naive CD8 group, cells lacked CD45RO and were positively selected for CCR7, so terminally differentiated effector memory CD45RA+ cells were left out. The study drew all its donors from Caucasian adults living in Nashville, Tennessee. Turning to this clone: What it recognizes is unknown.

Study-wide findings and caveats: Enrolling few donors narrowed the genetic and exposure-history diversity that was represented. The sole specimen, blood, was sampled, and tissue repertoires likely differ.

The repertoire was sequenced with immunoSEQ multiplex PCR; TCRdb's copy has only in-frame clones and lacks some. The sample lists about 2.1 million clones; just under 95% were seen once. This CDR3 is built from 15 residues. V dropped 4 bases and J dropped 7 bases, with 14 bases sitting between them. Germline lookup yields CDR1 MDHEN and CDR2 SYDVKM. Material: naive CD8+ T cells from PBMCs. This chain joins TRBV28 and TRBJ1-6; TRBD1 might be the D (6 bases). The receptor's source is a man between 18 and 29 years old in good health. Some clones in this sample may be carry-over from other donors' samples. The CDR3 spells CASSSDRFNNSPLHF. The CDR3 DNA sequence: TGTGCCAGCAGTTCCGACAGGTTCAACAATTCACCCCTCCACTTT.